This TCR beta chain was identified during a study of read filtering for tumor transcriptome and immune sequencing. Study information: DNase treatment preceded whole-transcriptome library preparation.

The library was built from roughly 400 ng RNA with molecular barcoded adaptors for alpha/delta and beta/gamma chains. From the reads, TCRdb called clonotypes with MiXCR, one entry per CDR3 protein. This table has 39,000 or so distinct CDR3 sequences, over 10% appearing once. Study-level results: Sorted CD138-negative bone marrow cells were not purified T cells.

Bone marrow was sampled from every patient at the time of active disease. This clonotype turned up a few times. Its target is unknown. The likely explanation is a read error, given a far larger clone one base away. Sample: a population of CD138-negative cells sorted from bone marrow. The receptor was isolated from a donor older than 35 with multiple myeloma.

The CDR3 sequence: CASSLPGLAGENEQFF. The CDR3 DNA follows: TGTGCCAGCAGCCTCCCCGGGCTAGCGGGAGAGAATGAGCAGTTCTTC. The chain joins TRBV7-7 to TRBJ2-1, with 10 bases identical to TRBD2. Germline assignment: CDR1 SSHAT and CDR2 FNYEAQ (reference sequence). With 5 bases clipped from V and 7 bases from J, the junction kept 11 bases outside the gene matches. This CDR3 comprises 16 residues.